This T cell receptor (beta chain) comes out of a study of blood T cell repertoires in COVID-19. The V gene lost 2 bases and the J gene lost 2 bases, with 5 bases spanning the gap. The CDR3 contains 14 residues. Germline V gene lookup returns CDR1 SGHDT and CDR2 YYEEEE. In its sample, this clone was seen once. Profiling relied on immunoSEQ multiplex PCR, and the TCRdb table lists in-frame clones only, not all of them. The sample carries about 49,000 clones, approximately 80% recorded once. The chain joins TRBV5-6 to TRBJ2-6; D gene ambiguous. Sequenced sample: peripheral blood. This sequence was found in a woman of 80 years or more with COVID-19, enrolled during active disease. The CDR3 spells CASSFQTGANVLTF. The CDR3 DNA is TGTGCCAGCAGCTTTCAGACTGGGGCCAACGTCCTGACTTTC.